These 20 T cell receptor beta chains were all obtained from the same sample, sequenced in a study of blood T cell repertoires in COVID-19 (TCRdb year 2020). Library construction relied on the immunoSEQ multiplex PCR assay. Sourced from immuneACCESS, this table was stored by TCRdb with only in-frame sequences that have V and J called. A share of the clones is absent; for the studies checked, an unresolved V gene accounts for under half, and the remainder has no known explanation. The sample has a few hundred thousand clones on record, roughly 90% of them singletons. The top ten clones comprise 0.95% to 1.5% of the sample. The sequencing sample was made of peripheral blood. The receptors derive from a man between 35 and 55 years old with acute or convalescent COVID-19.

V usage is TRBV27 and J usage is TRBJ2-1, with a tentative D call TRBD2 (5 bases). In germline, CDR1 is MNHEY, CDR2 SMNVEV (reference sequence). Trimming removed 6 bases at V and 1 base at J, with 10 bases between. There are 14 residues in the CDR3. CDR3 sequence: CASSSRVSYNEQFF. CDR3 DNA: TGTGCCAGCAGCTCGCGGGTTTCCTACAATGAGCAGTTCTTC.

V gene TRBV6-6 combines with J gene TRBJ2-2; D remains unclear. V was cut by 4 bases and J by 0 bases, with 12 bases left in between. The V gene's germline CDR1 is MNHNY and CDR2 SVGAGI (reference sequence). The CDR3 is made up of 16 amino acids. CDR3 in amino acids: CASSFRFHPNTGELFF. In nucleotides, the CDR3 is TGTGCCAGCAGTTTTCGGTTCCACCCGAACACCGGGGAGCTGTTTTTT.

This chain connects TRBV11-3 to TRBJ1-1; D is unresolved. The CDR3 has 13 amino acids. CDR1 and CDR2 from the germline V gene are SGHNT and YENEEA. V gave up 5 bases and J gave up 1 base, with 8 bases separating them. The CDR3 region has the DNA TGTGCCAGCAGCATAGGTCGGAACACTGAAGCTTTCTTT. The encoded protein is CASSIGRNTEAFF.

The chain carries TRBV7-9 and TRBJ1-6, with D hard to call. The CDR3 extends over 15 amino acids. Per germline, CDR1 SEHNR and CDR2 FQNEAQ (reference sequence). V was cut by 5 bases and J by 3 bases, with 11 bases left in between. For the CDR3, the DNA is TGTGCCAGCAGCGCATACAGCTACTATAATTCACCCCTCCACTTT. Protein sequence: CASSAYSYYNSPLHF.

This clone was detected only once. J is TRBJ1-6 and V is TRBV5-8; D call uncertain. Germline V CDR1 and CDR2: SGHTS, YDEGEE. Trimming cost V 4 bases and J 10 bases, with 18 bases left between them. CDR3 size: 15 residues. The CDR3 reads CASSGGGSRGSPLHF. The CDR3 bases are TGTGCCAGCAGCGGAGGAGGTTCGCGCGGGTCACCCCTCCACTTT. The full variable domain, rest sourced from reference TRBV5-8 and TRBJ1-6, is EAGVTQSPTHLIKTRGQQATLRCSPISGHTSVYWYQQALGLGLQFLLWYDEGEERNRGNFPPRFSGRQFPNYSSELNVNALELEDSALYLCASSGGGSRGSPLHFGNGTRLTVT.

CDR3 protein: CASSLGAGGPIWNEQFF. CDR3 in DNA: TGTGCCAGCAGCTTAGGAGCGGGAGGGCCCATTTGGAATGAGCAGTTCTTC. This chain joins TRBV7-3 and TRBJ2-1, with TRBD2 matching 10 bases. Germline V gene sequence: CDR1 SGHTA, CDR2 FQGTGA. The CDR3 totals 17 residues. V lost 2 bases and J lost 7; bases outside the gene matches: 11. The full variable domain, in which reference TRBV7-3 and TRBJ2-1 provide the parts outside the CDR3, is GAGVSQTPSNKVTEKGKYVELRCDPISGHTALYWYRQSLGQGPEFLIYFQGTGAADDSGLPNDRFFAVRPEGSVSTLKIQRTERGDSAVYLCASSLGAGGPIWNEQFFGPGTRLTVL.

This clone was counted only a few times. V gene TRBV11-1 combines with J gene TRBJ2-3; 7 bases map to TRBD2. CDR1 is SGHAT, CDR2 FQDESV, per germline (reference sequence). This CDR3 spans 16 amino acids. With V trimmed by 0 bases and J by 2 bases, 5 bases remained unmatched. The CDR3 DNA sequence: TGTGCCAGCAGCTTAGCCGGGAGGCAATCCACAGATACGCAGTATTTT. Its translation is CASSLAGRQSTDTQYF.

The V and J genes are TRBV6-5 and TRBJ1-5; D ambiguous. Per germline, CDR1 MNHEY and CDR2 SVGAGI. The length of the CDR3 is 15 residues. Trimming took off 2 bases at V and 4 bases at J, with 12 bases between the two ends. DNA of the CDR3: TGTGCCAGCAGTTACGGAAACGGGGTGAATCAGCCCCAGCATTTT. Protein product: CASSYGNGVNQPQHF.

The gene calls are TRBV28 and TRBJ2-7; possible D gene TRBD2, 6 bases. V was pared by 3 bases and J by 4 bases, with 16 bases between. Germline CDR1 and CDR2: MDHEN and SYDVKM. The CDR3 totals 15 residues. The CDR3 here is CASSFVVGGSYEQYF. The CDR3 DNA is TGTGCCAGCAGTTTTGTGGTTGGGGGGTCGTACGAGCAGTACTTC.

The genes are TRBV30 and TRBJ1-2; D remains unclear. Germline V CDR1 and CDR2: GTSNPN, SVGIG (reference sequence). Trimming stripped 8 bases from V and 7 bases from J, with 14 bases between. The CDR3 covers 11 residues. The CDR3 protein is CAHFEGPGYTF. DNA for the CDR3: TGTGCCCACTTCGAGGGCCCTGGCTACACCTTC.

The CDR3, as DNA: TGTGCCAGCATCTGGGACAGGGGATACAGCGAGCAGTACTTC. Protein sequence: CASIWDRGYSEQYF. The chain uses TRBV2 and TRBJ2-7; the match to TRBD1 covers 10 bases. The CDR3 covers 14 residues. The germline V gene has CDR1 SNHLY and CDR2 FYNNEI. After removal of 7 bases from V and 6 bases from J, the junction contained 9 bases not matched to a gene.

In DNA, the CDR3 is TGCAGCGTTCCTAAGGGGGGGGCCACAGATACGCAGTATTTT. Protein product: CSVPKGGATDTQYF. The chain has TRBV29-1 and TRBJ2-3, with D possibly matching TRBD2 (7 bases). V dropped 5 bases and J dropped 2 bases, with 14 bases sitting between them. Germline V gives CDR1 SQVTM, CDR2 ANQGSEA. The CDR3 has 14 residues.

The CDR3 DNA reads TGCACCAGCAGCCAAGTAGGGACTAGCGGGGAGGTCAGGAACAATGAGCAGTTCTTC. Amino acids: CTSSQVGTSGEVRNNEQFF. The chain joins TRBV1 to TRBJ2-1; TRBD2, the D gene given by the table, was not confirmed from the DNA. TRBV1 is termed a pseudogene. CDR3 length equals 19 residues.

The V and J genes are TRBV5-6 and TRBJ1-2; 7 bases line up with TRBD1. J lost 6 bases, V lost 4 bases, and 3 bases had no gene match. This CDR3 has 12 amino acids. Germline CDR1 and CDR2: SGHDT and YYEEEE. CDR3 region: CASSDGQDGYTF. In DNA form, the CDR3 reads TGTGCCAGCAGCGACGGACAGGATGGCTACACCTTC.

This sequence joins TRBV5-6 and TRBJ1-6, with 8 bases matching TRBD1. This CDR3 has 16 amino acids. V shed 2 bases and J 9 bases; nucleotides not matched to a gene: 10. CDR1 SGHDT and CDR2 YYEEEE come from the germline V gene. CDR3 DNA: TGTGCCAGCAGCTTACTTTCCGGGACAGGACGTTCACCCCTCCACTTT. Translation gives CASSLLSGTGRSPLHF.

The V and J genes are TRBV3-1 (or the pseudogene TRBV3-2) and TRBJ1-5; perhaps TRBD1 as D (5 bases). This CDR3 comprises 15 residues. Trimming stripped 1 base from V and 5 bases from J, with 12 bases between. Germline CDR1 LGHDT, CDR2 YNNKEL (reference sequence). The CDR3: CASSQGPGRDQPQHF. The CDR3 DNA follows: TGTGCCAGCAGCCAAGGGCCAGGGAGGGATCAGCCCCAGCATTTT.

The genes are TRBV5-1 and TRBJ1-1; a weak D match, TRBD1 (6 bases). The CDR3 is 15 amino acids. The germline V and J ends were trimmed by 4 bases and 2 bases, with 15 bases remaining between them. CDR1 is SGHRS and CDR2 is YFSETQ in the germline V gene. The CDR3 reads CASSPSGTTNTEAFF. The CDR3 region has the DNA TGCGCCAGCAGCCCCTCCGGGACAACCAACACTGAAGCTTTCTTT.

The sample holds one count of this clone. The chain is built from TRBV5-1 and TRBJ1-4; D uncertain. The CDR3 extends over 14 amino acids. Trimming shortened V by 4 bases and J by 4 bases, and 11 bases separated the two germline ends. Germline CDR1 is SGHRS and CDR2 is YFSETQ. Written as DNA, the CDR3 is TGCGCCAGCAGCCCCGGCGGGGATAATGAAAAACTGTTTTTT. This codes for CASSPGGDNEKLFF.

The DNA for the CDR3 is TGCAGCGTTGTTAGGGCGGGAGGCAAGTCAGATACGCAGTATTTT. Residues: CSVVRAGGKSDTQYF. This chain links TRBV29-1 with TRBJ2-3, with 8 bases lining up with TRBD2. The V and J ends lost 4 bases and 4 bases, in that order; junction bases with no gene match: 10. The CDR3 is 15 amino acids. Germline CDR1 and CDR2: SQVTM and ANQGSEA.

The chain joins TRBV12-2 to TRBJ2-7; the listed D gene, TRBD2, was not tested against the DNA. TRBV12-2 represents a pseudogene. The CDR3 extends over 11 amino acids. The chain's CDR3 is CASRLGVEQYF. The CDR3 DNA follows: TGTGCAAGTCGCTTAGGCGTCGAGCAGTACTTC.